Sequencing of this T cell receptor beta chain was carried out in a study of cytomegalovirus exposure and HLA in healthy donors. The study, taken as a whole, reports: It was reported that TCR beta sequences correctly inferred the HLA-A and HLA-B alleles for most subjects.

The CDR3 spans 17 residues. Looked up from germline, CDR1 is SGHDT and CDR2 is YYEEEE. V was cut by 4 bases and J by 0 bases, with 17 bases left in between. Researchers ran the PCR with 60 Vbeta and 13 Jbeta primers. The protocol was immunoSEQ multiplex PCR, while the TCRdb copy is restricted to in-frame clones and leaves out a portion. The sample includes around 140,000 clones, more than 75% of them seen just once. Nominal health characterized the donors when sampled, though unrecorded immune exposures were likely. Turning to this clone: Its antigen is undetermined.

The receptor comes from a man younger than 35 in good health and CMV-seropositive. The chain has TRBV5-6 and TRBJ1-3, with D perhaps TRBD1 (6 bases). The specimen was PBMCs. The CDR3 sequence is CASSRPRGQSSGNTIYF. CDR3 DNA: TGTGCCAGCAGCCGCCCGAGAGGACAGTCCTCTGGAAACACCATATATTTT.